What follows are 28 T cell receptor beta chains derived from one specimen sequenced in a study of cytotoxic CD8 clonotypes in ibrutinib-treated CLL. The table came from immunoSEQ multiplex PCR; TCRdb's copy has only in-frame clones and leaves some out. The sample consists of 150,000 to 200,000 clones, nearly 90% of them appearing once. The specimen comprised PBMCs, sampled at disease progression, from a patient treated with ibrutinib. These receptors were collected from a human donor with chronic lymphocytic leukemia.

The chain couples TRBV5-5 to TRBJ1-4; 7 positions match TRBD1. J gave up 5 bases and V 5 bases, and 9 bases lay outside the gene matches. The CDR3 is 15 residues long. Germline values: CDR1 SGHKS, CDR2 YYEKEE (reference sequence). As DNA, the CDR3 is TGTGCCAGCAGATCAGGGACAGTACAGAATGAAAAACTGTTTTTT. The encoded protein is CASRSGTVQNEKLFF. The whole variable domain, remainder taken from reference TRBV5-5 and TRBJ1-4, is DAGVTQSPTHLIKTRGQQVTLRCSPISGHKSVSWYQQVLGQGPQFIFQYYEKEERGRGNFPDRFSARQFPNYSSELNVNALLLGDSALYLCASRSGTVQNEKLFFGSGTQLSVL.

This clone occurred once. This chain connects TRBV29-1 to TRBJ2-7; TRBD2 matches at 9 bases. In germline, CDR1 is SQVTM, CDR2 ANQGSEA. V shed 5 bases, J shed 2 bases, and the junction held 4 bases outside the gene matches. The CDR3 spans 13 residues. CDR3 region: CSVRREGTYEQYF. The DNA for the CDR3 is TGCAGCGTTCGGCGGGAGGGCACCTACGAGCAGTACTTC.

The V and J genes are TRBV5-1 and TRBJ2-7; 14 nucleotides agree with TRBD2. Germline assignment: CDR1 SGHRS and CDR2 YFSETQ. V lost 4 bases and J lost 7; bases outside the gene matches: 16. This CDR3 comprises 18 residues. CDR3 region: CASSEGLAGGSSFSEQYF. CDR3 nucleotide sequence: TGCGCCAGCAGCGAAGGACTAGCGGGAGGCTCCTCTTTTTCAGAGCAGTACTTC. Combining the CDR3 with reference TRBV5-1 and TRBJ2-7 gives the whole variable domain KAGVTQTPRYLIKTRGQQVTLSCSPISGHRSVSWYQQTPGQGLQFLFEYFSETQRNKGNFPGRFSGRQFSNSRSEMNVSTLELGDSALYLCASSEGLAGGSSFSEQYFGPGTRLTVT.

V is TRBV7-9 and J is TRBJ1-4; D unresolved. V gave up 3 bases and J gave up 7 bases, with 15 bases separating them. The germline V gene encodes CDR1 SEHNR and CDR2 FQNEAQ (reference sequence). This CDR3 contains 15 residues. CDR3 DNA sequence: TGTGCCAGCAGCTTGACAACGGAGCAAGGTGAAAAACTGTTTTTT. Amino acids: CASSLTTEQGEKLFF.

The CDR3 region is CASSVELALNSYNEQFF. CDR3 DNA sequence: TGTGCCAGCAGCGTAGAACTAGCCTTGAATTCCTACAATGAGCAGTTCTTC. The gene calls are TRBV9 and TRBJ2-1, with D perhaps matching TRBD2 (6 bases). The CDR3 length is 17 residues. V was shortened by 0 bases and J by 1 base, with 14 bases between the two germline ends. Germline V gene sequence: CDR1 SGDLS, CDR2 YYNGEE.

This chain uses TRBV5-4 with TRBJ2-5; TRBD2 is a possible D gene (6 bases). Trimming removed 0 bases from V and 10 bases from J, with 7 bases in between. Germline assignment: CDR1 SGHNT and CDR2 YYREEE (reference sequence). There are 11 residues in the CDR3. As DNA, the CDR3 is TGTGCCAGCAGCTTGGGGGGGGACCAGTACTTC. It specifies CASSLGGDQYF. The full variable domain, with the rest looked up from reference TRBV5-4 and TRBJ2-5, is ETGVTQSPTHLIKTRGQQVTLRCSSQSGHNTVSWYQQALGQGPQFIFQYYREEENGRGNFPPRFSGLQFPNYSSELNVNALELDDSALYLCASSLGGDQYFGPGTRLLVL.

The CDR3 DNA is TGCGCCAGCAGCTTGTCTGACGGGACTTACAATGAGCAGTTCTTC. This sequence encodes CASSLSDGTYNEQFF. The chain couples TRBV5-1 to TRBJ2-1; maybe TRBD2 (6 bases). This CDR3 is built from 15 residues. Germline V gene lookup returns CDR1 SGHRS and CDR2 YFSETQ. Trimming took 1 base from V and 4 from J, leaving 12 bases between them.

This clone occurred once. The gene calls are TRBV5-1 and TRBJ2-7; D may be TRBD1 (5 bases). The CDR3 has 14 amino acids. Trimming stripped 0 bases from V and 1 base from J, with 8 bases between. Germline V lookup: CDR1 SGHRS, CDR2 YFSETQ. The CDR3, as DNA: TGCGCCAGCAGCTTGGATGCAGGGTCCTACGAGCAGTACTTC. Protein sequence: CASSLDAGSYEQYF.

The J gene is TRBJ2-1, the V gene TRBV15; D gene uncertain. CDR3 length equals 14 residues. Germline CDR1 and CDR2: LNHNV and YYDKDF (reference sequence). The germline V and J ends were trimmed by 5 bases and 2 bases, with 10 bases remaining between them. The CDR3 nucleotides read TGTGCCACCAGCGTCTCAATGGCCTACAATGAGCAGTTCTTC. Translating it yields CATSVSMAYNEQFF. The variable domain in full, with the rest retrieved from reference TRBV15 and TRBJ2-1, is DAMVIQNPRYQVTQFGKPVTLSCSQTLNHNVMYWYQQKSSQAPKLLFHYYDKDFNNEADTPDNFQSRRPNTSFCFLDIRSPGLGDTAMYLCATSVSMAYNEQFFGPGTRLTVL.

Comments on this clone: The sample has other DNA sequences that encode this CDR3 too. The V gene is TRBV5-1, the J gene TRBJ2-6, with D perhaps being TRBD1 or TRBD2 (5 bases each). The length of the CDR3 is 15 residues. Germline CDR1 is SGHRS and CDR2 is YFSETQ. Trimming left V 3 bases short and J 2 bases short, with 9 bases between. Here the CDR3 reads CASSSGGAGANVLTF. CDR3 DNA sequence: TGCGCCAGCAGCTCTGGGGGAGCTGGGGCCAACGTCCTGACTTTC. The full variable domain, rest sourced from reference TRBV5-1 and TRBJ2-6, is KAGVTQTPRYLIKTRGQQVTLSCSPISGHRSVSWYQQTPGQGLQFLFEYFSETQRNKGNFPGRFSGRQFSNSRSEMNVSTLELGDSALYLCASSSGGAGANVLTFGAGSRLTVL.

The V call is TRBV18, the J call TRBJ1-1; no reliable D call. The V end was cut by 3 bases, the J end by 3 bases, with 11 bases between. Germline V gives CDR1 KGHSH, CDR2 LQKENI. The CDR3 spans 14 residues. In nucleotides, the CDR3 is TGTGCCAGCTCACCCCTAACAGTAGACACTGAAGCTTTCTTT. It is translated as CASSPLTVDTEAFF.

The chain employs TRBV9 and TRBJ2-1; D may be TRBD2 (5 bases). Per the germline V gene, CDR1 is SGDLS and CDR2 is YYNGEE. This CDR3 has 16 residues. The V end was cut by 4 bases, the J end by 4 bases, with 18 bases between. This chain's CDR3 is CASSPQSKDFYNEQFF. The CDR3 DNA is TGTGCCAGCAGCCCGCAGAGTAAGGACTTTTACAATGAGCAGTTCTTC.

The chain recombines TRBV7-9 with TRBJ2-1, with 7 bases fitting TRBD2. The CDR3 is 15 amino acids. Germline V CDR1 and CDR2: SEHNR, FQNEAQ (reference sequence). J gave up 0 bases and V 7 bases, and 6 bases lay outside the gene matches. This CDR3 reads CASIPGGSSYNEQFF. The CDR3 DNA reads as TGTGCCAGCATCCCCGGGGGGAGCTCCTACAATGAGCAGTTCTTC.

The V call is TRBV27, the J call TRBJ1-2; D is perhaps TRBD1 (6 bases). Germline V lookup: CDR1 MNHEY, CDR2 SMNVEV (reference sequence). This CDR3 is built from 15 residues. V was cut by 5 bases and J by 4 bases, with 17 bases left in between. This CDR3 reads CASSANRVGGYGYTF. DNA for the CDR3: TGTGCCAGCAGTGCCAACAGGGTGGGGGGCTATGGCTACACCTTC.

V and J are TRBV7-2 and TRBJ2-4, with 10 bases identical to TRBD2. From germline, CDR1 is SGHTA and CDR2 FQGNSA. The CDR3 length is 15 residues. With 4 bases clipped from V and 6 bases from J, the junction kept 6 bases outside the gene matches. The CDR3 bases are TGTGCCAGCAGCTCAGCGGGAGGGCTGGGAAACATTCAGTACTTC. This encodes CASSSAGGLGNIQYF.

The chain employs TRBV5-1 and TRBJ1-2; D unclear. The length of the CDR3 is 13 residues. Germline V gives CDR1 SGHRS, CDR2 YFSETQ. Trimming cost V 2 bases and J 4 bases, with 9 bases left between them. The CDR3 is CASSFAQRYGYTF. DNA of the CDR3: TGCGCCAGCAGCTTTGCACAGCGCTATGGCTACACCTTC.

There are many counts of this clone. The chain carries TRBV29-1 and TRBJ1-1; D is undetermined. The CDR3 has 13 amino acids. Germline-derived CDR1 and CDR2 are SQVTM and ANQGSEA. The V end was cut by 2 bases, the J end by 0 bases, with 7 bases between. CDR3: CSVEISVNTEAFF. CDR3 sequence (DNA): TGCAGCGTTGAAATCTCCGTGAACACTGAAGCTTTCTTT.

DNA for the CDR3: TGTGCCAGTAGTATGTGGGACAGGGGGATGAACACTGAAGCTTTCTTT. Protein: CASSMWDRGMNTEAFF. The chain employs TRBV19 and TRBJ1-1; 11 nucleotides match TRBD1. The CDR3 runs to 16 residues. Germline V gene sequence: CDR1 LNHDA, CDR2 SQIVND (reference sequence). Trimming cost V 3 bases and J 0 bases; bases outside gene matches: 3.

CDR3 in DNA: TGTGCCAGCAGCTTAGGGATCTCTGGAAACACCATATATTTT. Protein sequence: CASSLGISGNTIYF. The chain joins TRBV11-2 to TRBJ1-3; no firm D call. Germline V gene lookup returns CDR1 SGHAT and CDR2 FQNNGV. V shed 1 base and J shed 0 bases, with 4 bases lying between them. The CDR3 has 14 amino acids.

This chain links TRBV5-4 with TRBJ2-5, with unresolved D. This CDR3 comprises 15 residues. CDR1 and CDR2 (germline): SGHNT, YYREEE (reference sequence). V was pared by 4 bases and J by 2 bases, with 15 bases between. The DNA of the CDR3 is TGTGCCAGCAGCCATCCTGTAGGGAAACAAGAGACCCAGTACTTC. Protein product: CASSHPVGKQETQYF.

The chain uses TRBV5-1 and TRBJ2-5, with TRBD1 as a possible D gene (5 bases). The V end was cut by 0 bases, the J end by 2 bases, with 8 bases between. CDR3 length: 14 amino acids. The V gene's germline CDR1 is SGHRS and CDR2 YFSETQ. CDR3 region: CASSLVTAQETQYF. CDR3 coding DNA: TGCGCCAGCAGCTTGGTGACAGCACAAGAGACCCAGTACTTC.

This clone appeared many times. V and J are TRBV19 and TRBJ1-2, with unresolved D. Trimming pared 10 bases from V and 8 bases from J, leaving 17 bases between. The V gene's germline CDR1 is LNHDA and CDR2 SQIVND (reference sequence). The CDR3 is 12 residues long. The CDR3 nucleotides read TGTGCCACCAACAAGGGTTTGGGCGGCTACACCTTC. It encodes CATNKGLGGYTF.

The count of this clone is one. V usage is TRBV5-1 and J usage is TRBJ2-3; D is unclear. The CDR3 consists of 14 residues. Deletions cut 1 base from V and 1 base from J, with 7 bases between. The V gene's germline CDR1 is SGHRS and CDR2 YFSETQ. CDR3 amino acids: CASSLRRGTDTQYF. In DNA form, the CDR3 reads TGCGCCAGCAGCTTGCGTAGGGGCACAGATACGCAGTATTTT.

The chain links TRBV7-6 to TRBJ2-1, with a possible D match to TRBD1 (6 bases). Trimming cost V 5 bases and J 8 bases, with 16 bases left between them. Germline CDR1 reads SGHVS; CDR2 reads FNYEAQ. The CDR3 has 14 residues. The CDR3: CASSRSKQGDEQFF. For the CDR3, the DNA is TGTGCCAGCAGCCGATCAAAACAGGGCGATGAGCAGTTCTTC.

The chain combines TRBV7-2 with TRBJ1-1, with D possibly TRBD1 on 5 matching bases. The ends were cut back, 5 bases at V and 0 bases at J, with 10 bases in the middle. The CDR3 consists of 14 residues. Germline V gives CDR1 SGHTA, CDR2 FQGNSA. CDR3 protein: CASSPDRLNTEAFF. The CDR3 region has the DNA TGTGCCAGCAGCCCCGACAGATTGAACACTGAAGCTTTCTTT.

This clone has a handful of counts. The germline gene is not matched at one end of the junction; a read error may be the cause. This chain uses TRBV7-9 with TRBJ1-5, with D possibly TRBD1 on 6 matching bases. Germline CDR1 SEHNR, CDR2 FQNEAQ (reference sequence). CDR3 length: 14 residues. DNA for the CDR3: TGTGCCAGCAGCGCAGCCGGACCAGGGGAAGAACTGCGATTT. Its translation is CASSAAGPGEELRF. Looking up the rest from reference TRBV7-9 and TRBJ1-5 gives the full variable domain: DTGVSQNPRHKITKRGQNVTFRCDPISEHNRLYWYRQTLGQGPEFLTYFQNEAQLEKSRLLSDRFSAERPKGSFSTLEIQRTEQGDSAMYLCASSAAGPGEELRFGDGTRLSIL.

The chain joins TRBV7-8 to TRBJ2-7; 14 positions match TRBD2. This CDR3 spans 16 amino acids. V dropped 4 bases and J dropped 3; count of bases not matched to a gene: 5. The germline gives CDR1 SGHVS, CDR2 FQNEAQ. CDR3 sequence: CASSSRLAGGSYEQYF. CDR3 nucleotides: TGTGCCAGCAGCTCGCGACTAGCGGGAGGGAGCTACGAGCAGTACTTC.

V gene TRBV5-1 combines with J gene TRBJ2-7, with 11 nucleotides matching TRBD2. V trimming: 5 bases; J trimming: 1 base; junction bases outside the gene matches: 5. The CDR3 runs 15 residues. Germline values: CDR1 SGHRS, CDR2 YFSETQ. This CDR3 is CASSLAGGPSYEQYF. CDR3 coding DNA: TGCGCCAGCAGTTTAGCGGGAGGGCCTTCCTACGAGCAGTACTTC. Using reference TRBV5-1 and TRBJ2-7 for the parts outside the CDR3, the full variable domain is KAGVTQTPRYLIKTRGQQVTLSCSPISGHRSVSWYQQTPGQGLQFLFEYFSETQRNKGNFPGRFSGRQFSNSRSEMNVSTLELGDSALYLCASSLAGGPSYEQYFGPGTRLTVT.